Each of the 19 T cell receptor beta chains below was sequenced from the same sample in a study of T cells after somatic rescue of genetic block. Some clones are missing from TCRdb's copy, which holds only in-frame ones; the method was immunoSEQ multiplex PCR. Altogether more than 14,000 clones are present, around three quarters being singletons, with the ten largest covering 12% to 15%. Sequenced input: peripheral blood mononuclear cells (PBMCs). These receptor sequences come from a boy aged 10-17 years.

V and J are TRBV5-1 and TRBJ2-1; TRBD2 matches 7 bases. The V segment lost 4 bases and the J segment 4 bases; nucleotides outside the gene matches: 8. This CDR3 comprises 15 residues. Germline CDR1 and CDR2: SGHRS and YFSETQ. In nucleotides, the CDR3 is TGCGCCAGCAGCACCACTAGCGTGGGATACAATGAGCAGTTCTTC. Translated, it gives CASSTTSVGYNEQFF.

The chain has TRBV6-1 and TRBJ1-3; no clear D gene. V was clipped by 4 bases and J by 11 bases, with 9 bases between them. Germline CDR1 and CDR2: MNHNS and SASEGT. The CDR3 has 11 amino acids. This CDR3 reads CASSGVRAIYF. The CDR3 nucleotides read TGTGCCAGCAGTGGGGTGAGGGCCATATATTTT.

This chain links TRBV10-3 with TRBJ2-1, with a weak D call TRBD1 (7 bases). The V end was cut by 4 bases, the J end by 7 bases, with 17 bases between. This CDR3 spans 15 amino acids. Germline CDR1 is ENHRY and CDR2 is SYGVKD. CDR3 region: CAISVSAGGGNEQFF. The CDR3 DNA reads as TGTGCCATCAGTGTCAGCGCAGGGGGAGGAAATGAGCAGTTCTTC.

The chain has TRBV7-6 and TRBJ2-1; 9 bases map to TRBD1. Trimming took 4 bases from V and 3 from J; bases not matched to a gene: 7. CDR3 length: 16 amino acids. The germline V gene has CDR1 SGHVS and CDR2 FNYEAQ. The CDR3 here is CASSSGQGMLYNEQFF. The CDR3 bases are TGTGCCAGCAGCTCAGGACAGGGGATGCTCTACAATGAGCAGTTCTTC.

This clone was seen a handful of times. V usage is TRBV9 and J usage is TRBJ1-4; tentatively, D is TRBD1 (6 bases). This CDR3 region has 13 residues. Trimming removed 0 bases at V and 8 bases at J, with 8 bases between. Germline V gene data show CDR1 as SGDLS and CDR2 as YYNGEE. CDR3 in DNA: TGTGCCAGCAGCGTAGAAGGACAGGAAAAACTGTTTTTT. Protein: CASSVEGQEKLFF.

This clone was seen only a few times. This CDR3 is CASSQEGRSHYTQYF. The CDR3 DNA is TGCGCCAGCAGCCAAGAGGGACGATCCCACTATACGCAGTATTTT. The rearrangement uses TRBV4-1 and TRBJ2-3; either TRBD1 or TRBD2 may supply D (5 bases each). CDR1 is MGHRA, CDR2 YSYEKL, per germline. V dropped 0 bases and J dropped 7 bases, with 14 bases sitting between them. The CDR3 spans 15 residues.

This chain links TRBV5-1 with TRBJ2-5; D is perhaps TRBD1 or TRBD2 (5 bases each). CDR3 size: 18 residues. The germline CDR1 and CDR2 sequences are SGHRS and YFSETQ. V shed 1 base and J shed 4 bases, with 23 bases lying between them. CDR3 region: CASSLFSQLPGAGETQYF. The CDR3 DNA reads as TGCGCCAGCAGCTTGTTTTCTCAGCTGCCCGGGGCAGGAGAGACCCAGTACTTC.

The chain links TRBV23-1 to TRBJ2-7; no firm D call. TRBV23-1 is an ORF; its function is uncertain. The CDR3 sequence is 13 residues long. Deletions cut 1 base from V and 7 bases from J, with 11 bases between. DNA of the CDR3: TGCGCCAGCAGTCAATATCCGCCTAGGGAGCAGTACTTC. This sequence encodes CASSQYPPREQYF.

The chain has TRBV2 and TRBJ1-6, with a weak D call TRBD1 (6 bases). Trimming shortened V by 5 bases and J by 11 bases, and 16 bases separated the two germline ends. Germline values: CDR1 SNHLY, CDR2 FYNNEI. The CDR3 loop spans 14 amino acids. CDR3 protein: CASSTGTSKTPLHF. The CDR3 nucleotides are TGTGCCAGCAGTACCGGGACAAGCAAAACACCCCTCCACTTT.

The gene calls are TRBV25-1 and TRBJ2-1; D is unresolved. Looked up from germline, CDR1 is MGHDK and CDR2 is SYGVNS. The V and J ends lost 6 bases and 4 bases respectively, with 10 bases between them. The CDR3 covers 13 residues. The CDR3 region is CASREFLYNEQFF. The DNA for the CDR3 is TGTGCCAGCAGAGAGTTCCTTTACAATGAGCAGTTCTTC.

V gene TRBV6-7 combines with J gene TRBJ2-5; 9 nucleotides match TRBD1. TRBV6-7 is an ORF; its function is uncertain. CDR3 length: 15 amino acids. With V trimmed by 2 bases and J by 3 bases, 4 bases remained unmatched. CDR3: CASSYPRQGEETQYF. The CDR3 region has the DNA TGTGCCAGCAGTTACCCGCGACAGGGGGAAGAGACCCAGTACTTC.

This clone came up once. The chain employs TRBV5-6 and TRBJ1-2; D not certain. The CDR3 has 15 residues. Trimming shortened V by 2 bases and J by 5 bases, and 16 bases separated the two germline ends. The germline V gene has CDR1 SGHDT and CDR2 YYEEEE. Here the CDR3 DNA reads TGTGCCAGCAGCTTTTACCCCGGAACTCTATATGGCTACACCTTC. This encodes CASSFYPGTLYGYTF.

The V and J genes are TRBV18 and TRBJ1-1; no reliable D call. The CDR3 is 14 residues long. Germline loops: CDR1 KGHSH, CDR2 LQKENI. V lost 3 bases, J lost 0 bases, and 8 bases lay in between. The CDR3 DNA follows: TGTGCCAGCTCACCGCTCGACTTGAACACTGAAGCTTTCTTT. Its translation is CASSPLDLNTEAFF.

The V call is TRBV30, the J call TRBJ1-6, with D unresolved. Germline lookup yields CDR1 GTSNPN and CDR2 SVGIG (reference sequence). V lost 2 bases and J 9 bases, leaving 14 bases between the germline ends. The CDR3 runs 14 residues. In nucleotides, the CDR3 is TGTGCCTGGAGTAACCGGCCGGCGGGTTCACCCCTCCACTTT. Translated: CAWSNRPAGSPLHF.

The rearrangement links TRBV7-6 to TRBJ2-1; D possibly corresponds to TRBD2 (7 bases). This CDR3 contains 18 residues. Germline loops: CDR1 SGHVS, CDR2 FNYEAQ. With 2 bases removed from V and 5 bases from J, the gap between germline ends came to 22 bases. CDR3 sequence: CASSLPPLGGRHHNEQFF. CDR3 DNA: TGTGCCAGCAGCTTACCCCCCCTCGGGGGGCGCCACCACAATGAGCAGTTCTTC.

The chain carries TRBV6-4 and TRBJ2-1, with D perhaps assigned TRBD1 or TRBD2 (7 bases each). This CDR3 has 14 residues. Deletions cut 4 bases from V and 5 bases from J, with 12 bases between. Germline CDR1 is MRHNA and CDR2 is SNTAGT. DNA of the CDR3: TGTGCCAGCAGTGTCCAGGGGGGGCACAATGAGCAGTTCTTC. Its translation: CASSVQGGHNEQFF.

The chain joins TRBV7-6 to TRBJ2-5; 9 nucleotides agree with TRBD2. The V segment lost 5 bases and the J segment 5 bases; nucleotides outside the gene matches: 9. This CDR3 has 15 residues. CDR1 is SGHVS and CDR2 is FNYEAQ in the germline V gene. The DNA of the CDR3 is TGTGCCAGCAGCCTCGGACTAGCGCCAAGGGAGACCCAGTACTTC. Its protein product is CASSLGLAPRETQYF.

The genes are TRBV7-2 and TRBJ2-7, with TRBD1 matching 9 bases. Looked up from germline, CDR1 is SGHTA and CDR2 is FQGNSA. The CDR3 sequence is 15 residues long. V shed 5 bases, J shed 4 bases, and the junction held 9 bases outside the gene matches. In DNA, the CDR3 is TGTGCCAGCAGCCCGAGGGACAGGGTGGATTACGAGCAGTACTTC. Protein product: CASSPRDRVDYEQYF.

J is TRBJ2-3 and V is TRBV6-4; D possibly matches TRBD1 or TRBD2 (5 bases each). Germline CDR1 is MRHNA and CDR2 is SNTAGT. V was clipped by 5 bases and J by 2 bases, with 11 bases between them. CDR3 length: 14 residues. CDR3: CASSPGRSTDTQYF. The CDR3 DNA sequence: TGTGCCAGCAGTCCGGGACGGTCCACAGATACGCAGTATTTT.